The 24 T cell receptor beta chains reported below all come from one sample, sequenced in a study of response to subunit inactivated influenza vaccine. One entry per CDR3 protein results from TCRdb running MiXCR on the RT-PCR reads. The table lists roughly 710,000 distinct CDR3 sequences, around 15% of them singletons, with 7.5% to 8% in the top ten. Sample: PBMCs from blood, taken 14 to 15 days before vaccination. These receptors all stem from a man aged 45 to 65 who received an inactivated influenza vaccine.

This clonotype was seen a few times. This rearrangement joins TRBV28 to TRBJ2-5; tentatively, D is TRBD2 (5 bases). Trimming shortened V by 5 bases and J by 5 bases, and 12 bases separated the two germline ends. Per germline, CDR1 MDHEN and CDR2 SYDVKM. CDR3 length: 13 amino acids. The CDR3 sequence is CASSPGLPETQYF. CDR3 nucleotides: TGTGCCAGCAGTCCCGGACTTCCTGAGACCCAGTACTTC.

The rearrangement joins TRBV20-1 to TRBJ2-1, with 8 bases that match TRBD1. The CDR3 has 13 amino acids. The V gene end was trimmed by 5 bases and the J gene end by 12 bases; junction bases not matched to a gene: 12. Germline values: CDR1 DFQATT, CDR2 SNEGSKA (reference sequence). The CDR3 reads CSAAGQARDGQFF. In DNA form, the CDR3 reads TGCAGTGCTGCGGGACAGGCGAGAGATGGGCAGTTCTTC.

This clonotype was recorded a few times. The rearrangement joins TRBV15 to TRBJ2-1; 8 positions match TRBD1. Trimming at V came to 3 bases and at J to 4 bases, leaving 2 bases not matched to a gene. CDR3 length: 14 residues. CDR1 is LNHNV, CDR2 YYDKDF, per germline (reference sequence). This CDR3 reads CATSRDREYNEQFF. CDR3 sequence (DNA): TGTGCCACCAGCAGGGACAGGGAGTACAATGAGCAGTTCTTC. The whole variable domain, filled in from reference TRBV15 and TRBJ2-1, reads DAMVIQNPRYQVTQFGKPVTLSCSQTLNHNVMYWYQQKSSQAPKLLFHYYDKDFNNEADTPDNFQSRRPNTSFCFLDIRSPGLGDTAMYLCATSRDREYNEQFFGPGTRLTVL.

In this sample, this clonotype turned up many times. This chain's CDR3 is CSVELGPYEQYF. CDR3 bases: TGCAGCGTTGAATTGGGACCCTACGAGCAGTACTTC. This chain connects TRBV29-1 to TRBJ2-7; TRBD1 or TRBD2 may be the D gene (5 bases each). The CDR3 spans 12 residues. Germline CDR1 SQVTM, CDR2 ANQGSEA. With 2 bases removed from V and 2 bases from J, the gap between germline ends came to 7 bases.

This clonotype was recorded many times. The J gene is TRBJ2-1, the V gene TRBV29-1; no reliable D call. The V end lost 4 bases, the J end lost 4 bases, and 14 bases lay between the germline ends. Per germline, CDR1 SQVTM and CDR2 ANQGSEA. This CDR3 has 14 amino acids. The CDR3 nucleotides are TGCAGCGTTGGGTGGGATTGGGTTTACAATGAGCAGTTCTTC. Residues: CSVGWDWVYNEQFF.

The chain links TRBV28 to TRBJ2-6; 7 bases agree with TRBD1. Trimming cost V 5 bases and J 2 bases; bases outside gene matches: 6. The CDR3 extends over 16 amino acids. From germline, CDR1 is MDHEN and CDR2 SYDVKM. CDR3 sequence (DNA): TGTGCCAGCAGTACCCTAGGGGGCGCTGGGGCCAACGTCCTGACTTTC. Residues: CASSTLGGAGANVLTF.

This clonotype was counted only a few times. The J gene is TRBJ2-3, the V gene TRBV7-9; 7 nucleotides match TRBD1. V shed 5 bases and J 4 bases; nucleotides not matched to a gene: 15. The CDR3 length is 17 residues. Per germline, CDR1 SEHNR and CDR2 FQNEAQ (reference sequence). As DNA, the CDR3 is TGTGCCAGCAGCCCAGGGGACAGTCGAACCCGCTCAGATACGCAGTATTTT. Its translation: CASSPGDSRTRSDTQYF. The variable domain in full, completed from reference TRBV7-9 and TRBJ2-3, reads DTGVSQNPRHKITKRGQNVTFRCDPISEHNRLYWYRQTLGQGPEFLTYFQNEAQLEKSRLLSDRFSAERPKGSFSTLEIQRTEQGDSAMYLCASSPGDSRTRSDTQYFGPGTRLTVL.

This clonotype was seen at least ten times. The chain links TRBV5-1 to TRBJ2-5; no definite D call. Per the germline V gene, CDR1 is SGHRS and CDR2 is YFSETQ. Trimming shortened V by 4 bases and J by 4 bases, and 23 bases separated the two germline ends. This CDR3 has 17 amino acids. CDR3 in DNA: TGCGCCAGCAGCCAAAAAGAAATCCCAGGATTTGGAGAGACCCAGTACTTC. Protein sequence: CASSQKEIPGFGETQYF.

This chain joins TRBV28 and TRBJ2-6; TRBD1 matches at 9 bases. Germline V lookup: CDR1 MDHEN, CDR2 SYDVKM. The CDR3 spans 15 residues. V trimming: 5 bases; J trimming: 4 bases; junction bases outside the gene matches: 3. For the CDR3, the DNA is TGTGCCAGCAGTACAGGGGGCGCAGGGGCCAACGTCCTGACTTTC. Translating gives CASSTGGAGANVLTF.

This clonotype was picked up a small number of times. The chain combines TRBV6-2 or TRBV6-3 with TRBJ2-7; no firm D call. There are 14 residues in the CDR3. With 0 bases removed from V and 3 bases from J, the gap between germline ends came to 9 bases. Germline lookup yields CDR1 MNHEY and CDR2 SVGEGT. The CDR3 spells CASSYSADLYEQYF. CDR3 nucleotide sequence: TGTGCCAGCAGTTACTCTGCGGATCTCTACGAGCAGTACTTC.

This clonotype was recorded a few times. This chain links TRBV5-1 with TRBJ2-7, with 13 bases lining up with TRBD2. Germline V gene lookup returns CDR1 SGHRS and CDR2 YFSETQ. V lost 1 base and J lost 2; bases outside the gene matches: 3. The CDR3 runs to 16 residues. The CDR3 nucleotides read TGCGCCAGCAGCTTGACTAGCGGGGGGGCCGCCTACGAGCAGTACTTC. It specifies CASSLTSGGAAYEQYF.

For this clonotype: The junction shows a germline mismatch at one end, possibly a read error. The chain has TRBV7-2 and TRBJ2-1; either TRBD1 or TRBD2 may fit D (5 bases each). The germline CDR1 and CDR2 sequences are SGHTA and FQGNSA. This CDR3 comprises 14 residues. The CDR3 loop reads CASSFGSGPSPWVF. DNA of the CDR3: TGTGCCAGCAGCTTCGGGTCGGGGCCCAGCCCCTGGGTCTTC.

V gene TRBV7-2 combines with J gene TRBJ2-5; perhaps TRBD2 as D (6 bases). Trimming took off 2 bases at V and 2 bases at J, with 18 bases between the two ends. Germline loops: CDR1 SGHTA, CDR2 FQGNSA. The CDR3 has 17 residues. CDR3 nucleotides: TGTGCCAGCAGCTTATATTCCCGGGAGTACTCACAAGAGACCCAGTACTTC. It is translated as CASSLYSREYSQETQYF.

The CDR3 loop is CASSLVEGGGEKLFF. As DNA, the CDR3 is TGTGCCAGCAGCTTGGTCGAAGGTGGTGGGGAAAAACTGTTTTTT. The chain uses TRBV5-6 and TRBJ1-4; D is ambiguous. V lost 0 bases and J lost 8, with 14 bases in between. The CDR3 consists of 15 residues. Per the germline V gene, CDR1 is SGHDT and CDR2 is YYEEEE.

J is TRBJ1-5 and V is TRBV12-3 or TRBV12-4; tentative D call: TRBD1 (6 bases). Trimming took off 0 bases at V and 9 bases at J, with 12 bases between the two ends. This CDR3 region has 14 residues. The CDR3 nucleotides are TGTGCCAGCAGTTTAGCGCGGTTAGGGGGGCCCCAGCATTTT. The encoded protein is CASSLARLGGPQHF.

This clonotype was found many times. J is TRBJ1-6 and V is TRBV5-1; D not certain. Deletions cut 0 bases from V and 7 bases from J, with 14 bases between. The CDR3 spans 16 residues. Germline CDR1 is SGHRS and CDR2 is YFSETQ. CDR3 protein: CASSLASRDINSPLHF. The CDR3 DNA is TGCGCCAGCAGCTTGGCCAGCCGAGACATCAATTCACCCCTCCACTTT. The whole variable domain, filled in from reference TRBV5-1 and TRBJ1-6, reads KAGVTQTPRYLIKTRGQQVTLSCSPISGHRSVSWYQQTPGQGLQFLFEYFSETQRNKGNFPGRFSGRQFSNSRSEMNVSTLELGDSALYLCASSLASRDINSPLHFGNGTRLTVT.

This clonotype has only a few counts. This sequence joins TRBV7-6 and TRBJ2-1; 11 nucleotides line up with TRBD1. The J segment lost 13 bases and the V segment lost 5 bases, leaving 10 bases of the junction unmatched. CDR1 SGHVS and CDR2 FNYEAQ come from the germline V gene. The CDR3 has 14 residues. CDR3 region: CASSLPGDRGYQFF. The CDR3 DNA sequence: TGTGCCAGCAGCCTCCCGGGGGACAGGGGGTACCAGTTCTTC.

Only a few counts were recorded for this clonotype. This sequence joins TRBV28 and TRBJ1-5; no clear D gene. The CDR3 extends over 14 amino acids. V lost 2 bases and J 6 bases, leaving 11 bases between the germline ends. CDR1 MDHEN and CDR2 SYDVKM come from the germline V gene. This CDR3 is CASSLVGVGQPQHF. In DNA, the CDR3 is TGTGCCAGCAGTTTAGTCGGAGTTGGTCAGCCCCAGCATTTT.

The chain couples TRBV6-1 to TRBJ2-3, with 10 bases lining up with TRBD2. CDR3 length equals 15 residues. J was trimmed by 2 bases and V by 8 bases; bases with no gene match: 7. CDR1 and CDR2 from the germline V gene are MNHNS and SASEGT. As DNA, the CDR3 is TGTGCCAGCCGACTAGCGGGTACACCCACAGATACGCAGTATTTT. It translates to CASRLAGTPTDTQYF.

The V gene is TRBV4-3, the J gene TRBJ2-1; 9 positions match TRBD2. The CDR3 is 16 amino acids. Trimming cost V 1 base and J 6 bases; bases outside gene matches: 7. Germline V gene sequence: CDR1 LGHNA, CDR2 YSLEER. The CDR3 spells CASSQGTAGGINEQFF. The CDR3 DNA follows: TGCGCCAGCAGCCAAGGAACAGCGGGAGGAATCAATGAGCAGTTCTTC.

The J gene is TRBJ2-5, the V gene TRBV5-1; D unclear. Germline V gene sequence: CDR1 SGHRS, CDR2 YFSETQ. V was cut by 4 bases and J by 2 bases, with 12 bases left in between. The CDR3 is made up of 14 amino acids. The CDR3 sequence: CASSAKTPQETQYF. CDR3 DNA sequence: TGCGCCAGCAGCGCCAAGACACCTCAAGAGACCCAGTACTTC.

The gene calls are TRBV29-1 and TRBJ2-6, with D perhaps given as TRBD1 or TRBD2 (5 bases each). This CDR3 is built from 17 residues. In germline, CDR1 is SQVTM, CDR2 ANQGSEA. V lost 6 bases and J lost 1, with 19 bases in between. CDR3 sequence reads: CSVNHRDRVSGANVLTF. The CDR3 nucleotides read TGCAGCGTGAACCACCGGGACCGGGTTTCTGGGGCCAACGTCCTGACTTTC.

The chain uses TRBV6-5 and TRBJ2-1, with 7 nucleotides matching TRBD2. Trimming cost V 5 bases and J 2 bases; bases outside gene matches: 6. This CDR3 has 15 residues. The germline V gene has CDR1 MNHEY and CDR2 SVGAGI. The CDR3 DNA follows: TGTGCCAGCAGTCACCTAGCGGTAGCCTACAATGAGCAGTTCTTC. Protein sequence: CASSHLAVAYNEQFF.

The genes are TRBV20-1 and TRBJ1-2; 9 nucleotides line up with TRBD1. This CDR3 comprises 14 residues. V dropped 2 bases and J dropped 11; count of bases not matched to a gene: 12. The germline V gene has CDR1 DFQATT and CDR2 SNEGSKA (reference sequence). CDR3 nucleotide sequence: TGCAGTGCTAGACCTCTGGACAGGGGATGGCTGTACACCTTC. It translates to CSARPLDRGWLYTF.